Each of the 12 T cell receptor beta chains below was sequenced from the same sample in a study of PD-L1 blockade in urothelial cancer. Time point of the sample: pretreatment peripheral blood. Some clones are missing from TCRdb's copy, which holds only in-frame ones; the method was immunoSEQ multiplex PCR. The sample includes under 95,000 clones, roughly 84% of them seen just once. This specimen consisted of PBMCs, obtained around atezolizumab (anti-PD-L1) treatment. The receptors derive from a woman aged 70-85 years with urothelial cancer.

V and J are TRBV6-1 and TRBJ1-3; TRBD1 is a possible D gene (5 bases). The ends were cut back, 6 bases at V and 2 bases at J, with 8 bases in the middle. Per the germline V gene, CDR1 is MNHNS and CDR2 is SASEGT. CDR3 length: 13 residues. The CDR3 DNA follows: TGTGCCAGCAGGGTAGGGGCTGGAAACACCATATATTTT. Its protein product is CASRVGAGNTIYF.

This chain uses TRBV27 with TRBJ2-7, with 8 nucleotides matching TRBD2. The V and J ends lost 5 bases and 2 bases, in that order; junction bases with no gene match: 5. CDR3 length: 14 residues. Germline CDR1 and CDR2: MNHEY and SMNVEV (reference sequence). In DNA, the CDR3 is TGTGCCAGCAGTGGTAGCGGGGCAACCTACGAGCAGTACTTC. Amino acid sequence: CASSGSGATYEQYF.

The genes are TRBV5-4 and TRBJ2-3, with 10 bases fitting TRBD1. The J segment lost 3 bases and the V segment lost 2 bases, leaving 3 bases of the junction unmatched. This CDR3 is 15 amino acids long. Germline V gives CDR1 SGHNT, CDR2 YYREEE (reference sequence). CDR3 in amino acids: CASSFGQGVTDTQYF. The CDR3 coding sequence is TGTGCCAGCAGCTTTGGACAGGGGGTAACAGATACGCAGTATTTT.

The chain is built from TRBV6-6 and TRBJ2-1; 11 bases fit TRBD2. After removal of 6 bases from V and 7 bases from J, the junction contained 11 bases not matched to a gene. The CDR3 runs to 16 residues. Germline CDR1 reads MNHNY; CDR2 reads SVGAGI (reference sequence). DNA of the CDR3: TGTGCCAGCAGGCCATCCGTAGCGGGGGGGCCGAATGAGCAGTTCTTC. Translating it yields CASRPSVAGGPNEQFF.

The V gene is TRBV18, the J gene TRBJ2-5; D gene unclear. The CDR3 consists of 15 residues. The V gene's germline CDR1 is KGHSH and CDR2 LQKENI. Deletions cut 1 base from V and 1 base from J, with 10 bases between. The chain's CDR3 is CASSPQARFQETQYF. CDR3 DNA: TGTGCCAGCTCACCACAGGCTAGGTTCCAAGAGACCCAGTACTTC. The full variable domain, its missing parts supplied by reference TRBV18 and TRBJ2-5, is NAGVMQNPRHLVRRRGQEARLRCSPMKGHSHVYWYRQLPEEGLKFMVYLQKENIIDESGMPKERFSAEFPKEGPSILRIQQVVRGDSAAYFCASSPQARFQETQYFGPGTRLLVL.

V and J are TRBV27 and TRBJ1-2; D is possibly TRBD1 (6 bases). Germline values: CDR1 MNHEY, CDR2 SMNVEV (reference sequence). The V end lost 2 bases, the J end lost 4 bases, and 17 bases lay between the germline ends. CDR3 size: 16 residues. As DNA, the CDR3 is TGTGCCAGCAGTTTAGCCGCAGGGGTAGCGGGCTATGGCTACACCTTC. It translates to CASSLAAGVAGYGYTF.

The rearrangement joins TRBV5-1 to TRBJ2-5; 8 bases are shared with TRBD1. Germline V gives CDR1 SGHRS, CDR2 YFSETQ. This CDR3 is 15 amino acids long. J was trimmed by 1 base and V by 3 bases; bases with no gene match: 5. The chain's CDR3 is CASSSGGQGQETQYF. Here the CDR3 DNA reads TGCGCCAGCAGCTCCGGAGGACAGGGCCAAGAGACCCAGTACTTC. Looking up the rest from reference TRBV5-1 and TRBJ2-5 gives the full variable domain: KAGVTQTPRYLIKTRGQQVTLSCSPISGHRSVSWYQQTPGQGLQFLFEYFSETQRNKGNFPGRFSGRQFSNSRSEMNVSTLELGDSALYLCASSSGGQGQETQYFGPGTRLLVL.

The chain is built from TRBV5-4 and TRBJ2-2, with no clear D. The V gene lost 0 bases and the J gene lost 5 bases, with 14 bases spanning the gap. Per germline, CDR1 SGHNT and CDR2 YYREEE (reference sequence). The CDR3 consists of 16 residues. The CDR3 sequence: CASSLGWSGSTGELFF. The CDR3 DNA sequence: TGTGCCAGCAGCTTGGGATGGAGTGGTAGTACCGGGGAGCTGTTTTTT.

The V call is TRBV5-4, the J call TRBJ2-1; possible D gene TRBD2, 6 bases. V was cut by 8 bases and J by 4 bases, with 19 bases left in between. The V gene's germline CDR1 is SGHNT and CDR2 YYREEE (reference sequence). There are 15 residues in the CDR3. The CDR3 DNA follows: TGTGCCAGTACCCCGTCCGGGAGCCCTTACAATGAGCAGTTCTTC. It specifies CASTPSGSPYNEQFF.

V and J are TRBV6-6 and TRBJ2-3; possible D gene TRBD2, 6 bases. This CDR3 region has 16 residues. The V gene's germline CDR1 is MNHNY and CDR2 SVGAGI (reference sequence). V shed 1 base and J shed 4 bases, with 15 bases lying between them. CDR3 residues: CASSYFGGQSSDTQYF. The CDR3 DNA reads TGTGCCAGCAGTTACTTCGGAGGGCAGTCGTCAGATACGCAGTATTTT.

The chain joins TRBV9 to TRBJ2-5; a weak D match, TRBD1 (7 bases). CDR1 and CDR2 (germline): SGDLS, YYNGEE. Trimming stripped 0 bases from V and 5 bases from J, with 26 bases between. The CDR3 length is 19 residues. CDR3 sequence reads: CASSVEGGQAQYLGETQYF. The CDR3 DNA reads as TGTGCCAGCAGCGTAGAGGGAGGACAGGCACAGTACCTAGGGGAGACCCAGTACTTC.

CDR3 in DNA: TGTGCCAGCAGTTCCCCTAGAGGCGGATCCACAGATACGCAGTATTTT. Protein sequence: CASSSPRGGSTDTQYF. The chain carries TRBV28 and TRBJ2-3; no definite D call. Germline lookup yields CDR1 MDHEN and CDR2 SYDVKM. The length of the CDR3 is 16 residues. Trimming shortened V by 4 bases and J by 2 bases, and 16 bases separated the two germline ends.